The 5 T cell receptor beta chains presented below share a single source sample, sequenced in a study of control samples from healthy donors and cancer patients. Assay used: immunoSEQ multiplex PCR; TCRdb lists only in-frame clones, some missing. The top ten clones hold roughly 1.2% of a sample with tens of thousands of clones, 93% of them seen once. Sequenced material: PBMCs. The source of these receptors is a woman between 35 and 50 years old with lung cancer.

V is TRBV19 and J is TRBJ2-2, with D maybe TRBD2 (6 bases). Germline assignment: CDR1 LNHDA and CDR2 SQIVND (reference sequence). Trimming cost V 6 bases and J 0 bases, with 17 bases left between them. The CDR3 contains 17 residues. The CDR3 sequence: CASSPLRRGSNTGELFF. CDR3 nucleotides: TGTGCCAGTAGCCCACTTCGGCGGGGATCGAACACCGGGGAGCTGTTTTTT. The variable domain in full, completed from reference TRBV19 and TRBJ2-2, reads DGGITQSPKYLFRKEGQNVTLSCEQNLNHDAMYWYRQDPGQGLRLIYYSQIVNDFQKGDIAEGYSVSREKKESFPLTVTSAQKNPTAFYLCASSPLRRGSNTGELFFGEGSRLTVL.

This clone was recorded only once. The V and J genes are TRBV27 and TRBJ1-5; 7 bases align to TRBD1. V shed 6 bases and J 7 bases; nucleotides not matched to a gene: 9. The CDR3 loop spans 14 amino acids. CDR1 MNHEY and CDR2 SMNVEV come from the germline V gene (reference sequence). The CDR3 DNA reads TGTGCCAGCAGATGGCAGGGGGTTGGGCAGCCCCAGCATTTT. Its translation: CASRWQGVGQPQHF.

This clone has just one count. The J gene is TRBJ1-2, the V gene TRBV3-1 (or the pseudogene TRBV3-2), with D uncertain. The CDR3 runs to 12 residues. Looked up from germline, CDR1 is LGHDT and CDR2 is YNNKEL (reference sequence). V lost 3 bases and J 5 bases, leaving 7 bases between the germline ends. Written as DNA, the CDR3 is TGTGCCAGCAGCCAGGCTTCTTATGGCTACACCTTC. It encodes CASSQASYGYTF.

The V call is TRBV5-5, the J call TRBJ1-1, with unresolved D. The V end was cut by 3 bases, the J end by 2 bases, with 11 bases between. Germline CDR1 is SGHKS and CDR2 is YYEKEE (reference sequence). This CDR3 is 14 amino acids long. This CDR3 is CASSWLDFNTEAFF. The CDR3 DNA follows: TGTGCCAGCAGCTGGTTAGACTTCAACACTGAAGCTTTCTTT.

The chain employs TRBV6-6 and TRBJ2-3; D may match TRBD1 or TRBD2 (6 bases each). The CDR3 runs to 18 residues. V was pared by 5 bases and J by 0 bases, with 21 bases between. Germline V gene lookup returns CDR1 MNHNY and CDR2 SVGAGI (reference sequence). CDR3 protein: CASSPGGGTGTSTDTQYF. For the CDR3, the DNA is TGTGCCAGCAGTCCCGGGGGCGGGACGGGGACTAGCACAGATACGCAGTATTTT.